Sequencing of this T cell receptor (beta chain) was carried out in a study of T cells after yellow fever vaccination. The overall study: Each low-cell-number fraction was prepared by means of SMART-Seq v4 Ultra Low Input.

Study-level findings and limits: CD4 and CD8 compartments shared a small share of clonotypes, likely from convergent recombination. Most clones from primary vaccination resurfaced after the booster (approximately 95% CD4, around 91% CD8).

From germline, CDR1 is DFQATT and CDR2 SNEGSKA (reference sequence). V was trimmed by 3 bases and J by 0 bases, leaving 12 bases between them. CDR3 length: 15 amino acids. This clonotype was seen many times. Antigen specificity is unknown. For TCR, cDNA came from 5'RACE template switching, which added a universal primer site and UMIs. TCRdb reprocessed the 5' RACE reads with MiXCR, giving one entry per CDR3 protein. The sample consists of 400,000 or so distinct CDR3 sequences, roughly 11% of them appearing once. The clonotype comes from a man aged 18 to 29 who received the YFV17D yellow fever vaccine. This sample comprised PBMCs, obtained on the day of the first yellow fever vaccination. J is TRBJ2-1 and V is TRBV20-1, with TRBD1 as a possible D gene (5 bases). The CDR3 DNA sequence: TGCAGTGCTAGGAGACCCGACAGCTCCTACAATGAGCAGTTCTTC. Protein: CSARRPDSSYNEQFF.